These T cell receptor beta chains were read from a single sample in a study of regulatory T cells. Sequencing was performed with immunoSEQ multiplex PCR; in TCRdb, only in-frame clones are kept and a portion is missing. Here the sample spans around 15,000 clones, around 80% being singletons. The source material was conventional CD4+ T cells sorted from blood. Receptors were obtained from a young adult with CD3G deficiency. The conserved cysteine and the conserved F or W are not part of the CDR3 here.

cdr3_aa,j_call,v_call
AIGPRTGLNGYT,TRBJ1-2,TRBV10-3
ASSPGTGVRETQY,TRBJ2-5,TRBV5-1
ASSADRGRTEAF,TRBJ1-1,TRBV5-1
ASSFGTGNQPQH,TRBJ1-5,TRBV28
ASIRGRMNTEAF,TRBJ1-1,TRBV6-1
ASSLRVNQPQH,TRBJ1-5,TRBV28
ASSLRINQPQH,TRBJ1-5,TRBV28
ASSSDRGDYGYT,TRBJ1-2,TRBV5-1
ASSPRGGGNTEAF,TRBJ1-1,TRBV18
ASSLGGFPDTQY,TRBJ2-3,TRBV5-1
ASSPGQGRSEAF,TRBJ1-1,TRBV28
ASSSQGMNTEAF,TRBJ1-1,TRBV28